Below, one T cell receptor beta chain is given with its context. Its antigen is not known. Tagging with unique molecular identifiers was applied to individual cDNA molecules. TCRdb used MiXCR to reprocess the 5' RACE reads, holding one entry per CDR3 protein. The table lists just under 65,000 distinct CDR3 sequences, approximately 10% of them singletons. This entry belongs to a study of early T cells in non-severe SARS-CoV-2 infection. About the study: Chains from this unsorted whole-blood bulk RNA could not be paired.

J lost 7 bases, V lost 4 bases, and 6 bases had no gene match. The CDR3 length is 14 residues. Notes on the study in general: There was a bias toward anti-spike CD8 responses in VDJdb matching, which missed private and CD4 specificities.

The chain recombines TRBV12-3 or TRBV12-4 with TRBJ2-5, with TRBD2 matching 10 bases. Source: whole blood, taken at baseline. The source of this sequence is an adult who was a healthcare worker with PCR-confirmed SARS-CoV-2 infection or an uninfected control (not recorded which). The chain's CDR3 is CASSSRLAGVTQYF. DNA for the CDR3: TGTGCCAGCAGTTCCCGACTAGCGGGTGTGACCCAGTACTTC.